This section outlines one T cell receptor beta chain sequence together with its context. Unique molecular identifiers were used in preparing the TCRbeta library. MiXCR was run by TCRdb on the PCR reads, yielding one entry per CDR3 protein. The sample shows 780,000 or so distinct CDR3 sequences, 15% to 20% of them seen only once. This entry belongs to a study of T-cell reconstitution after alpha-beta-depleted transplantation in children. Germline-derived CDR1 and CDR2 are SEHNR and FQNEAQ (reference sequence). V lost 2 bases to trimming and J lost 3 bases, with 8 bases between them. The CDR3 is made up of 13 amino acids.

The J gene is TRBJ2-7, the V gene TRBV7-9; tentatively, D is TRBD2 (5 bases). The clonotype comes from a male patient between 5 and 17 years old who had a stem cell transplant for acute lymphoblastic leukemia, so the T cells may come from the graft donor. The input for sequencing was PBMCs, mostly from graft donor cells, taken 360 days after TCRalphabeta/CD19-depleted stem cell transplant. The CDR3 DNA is TGTGCCAGCAGCTTACTGGGAGACTACGAGCAGTACTTC. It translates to CASSLLGDYEQYF.